These T cell receptor beta chains were read from a single sample in a study of OX40 agonist ivuxolimab in advanced cancers. Measured with immunoSEQ multiplex PCR; TCRdb has only the in-frame clones, and not every one. The sample lists about 69,000 clones, around 90% seen once, with roughly a tenth in the top ten. Sequenced material: CD4+ or CD8+ T cells sorted from blood, taken in a trial of the OX40 agonist ivuxolimab. Every receptor here comes from an adult with an advanced solid tumor such as melanoma, head and neck, liver or kidney cancer. Each CDR3 is given with its conserved first and last residue. The order of the fields is V gene, CDR3 protein.

V gene: TRBV11-2
CDR3 protein: CASSRSGGESYEQYF

V gene: TRBV25-1
CDR3 protein: CASRPTGINEQYF

V gene: TRBV7-9
CDR3 protein: CASRSRTSGRAGWDNEQFF

V gene: TRBV14
CDR3 protein: CASSQRRQAIGELFF

V gene: TRBV11-2
CDR3 protein: CASSSSGLSSYNEQFF

V gene: TRBV5-1
CDR3 protein: CASSLEAVSGEQYF

V gene: TRBV11-3
CDR3 protein: CASWGVTGELFF

V gene: TRBV6-1
CDR3 protein: CASSVTTNEQFF

V gene: TRBV11-2
CDR3 protein: CASSFSSSYGYTF

V gene: TRBV18
CDR3 protein: CASSPGAPINYGYTF

V gene: TRBV6-5
CDR3 protein: CASSRRGVGGLEQYF

V gene: TRBV28
CDR3 protein: CASSLGHRHQPQHF

V gene: TRBV9
CDR3 protein: CASSVLGLAKNIQYF

V gene: TRBV15
CDR3 protein: CATSRGTAGGSYEQYF

V gene: TRBV5-1
CDR3 protein: CASREIGSYGYTF

V gene: TRBV10-1
CDR3 protein: CASSGDRVGPQHF

V gene: TRBV5-4
CDR3 protein: CASSRSGVTYNEQFF

V gene: TRBV28
CDR3 protein: CASSRVQGMGQPQHF

V gene: TRBV2
CDR3 protein: CASSTGAAVTDTQYF

V gene: TRBV25-1
CDR3 protein: CASSPQGGQPQHF

V gene: TRBV6-4
CDR3 protein: CASSDSRGTQYF

V gene: TRBV28
CDR3 protein: CASRQALYGYTF

V gene: TRBV6-6
CDR3 protein: CASSYSAGGETQYF

V gene: TRBV28
CDR3 protein: CASSLIGTGDEKLFF

V gene: TRBV27
CDR3 protein: CASSLLGGFGYTF

V gene: TRBV30
CDR3 protein: CAWSRVNQPQHF

V gene: TRBV5-6
CDR3 protein: CASSLWTGVAYEQYF

V gene: TRBV7-9
CDR3 protein: CASSLDRSEAFF

V gene: TRBV9
CDR3 protein: CASSSGLYNEQFF

V gene: TRBV2
CDR3 protein: CASRLTSIDTQYF

V gene: TRBV30
CDR3 protein: CAWRSSGANVLTF

V gene: TRBV7-3
CDR3 protein: CASSPSRLGLVNEQFF

V gene: TRBV10-3
CDR3 protein: CAISESRSASSYEQYF

V gene: TRBV10-3
CDR3 protein: CAISVSAGQGYEQYF

V gene: TRBV6-1
CDR3 protein: CASKGRATYEQYF

V gene: TRBV5-1
CDR3 protein: CASSLVGRENTDTQYF

V gene: TRBV28
CDR3 protein: CASRIGGEVTQYF

V gene: TRBV18
CDR3 protein: CASSPDRPNTEAFF

V gene: TRBV7-2
CDR3 protein: CASSARKGQETQYF

V gene: TRBV10-3
CDR3 protein: CAITAGRPGETQYF

V gene: TRBV4-1
CDR3 protein: CASSPRGLAGGPSKSKNIQYF

V gene: TRBV28
CDR3 protein: CASRTGTNYGYTF

V gene: TRBV4-1
CDR3 protein: CASSQDQAGQGARQPQHF

V gene: TRBV14
CDR3 protein: CASSRGILASRETQYF

V gene: TRBV5-1
CDR3 protein: CASKSVWPYNEQFF

V gene: TRBV7-2
CDR3 protein: CASSFISGNEQFF

V gene: TRBV5-1
CDR3 protein: CASSSLAGASNEQFF

V gene: TRBV19
CDR3 protein: CASSIEGGWQPQHF

V gene: TRBV5-6
CDR3 protein: CASSPTDLRENYEQYF

V gene: TRBV5-1
CDR3 protein: CASSLTGGRADTQYF

V gene: TRBV5-1
CDR3 protein: CASSTGLKDNEQFF

V gene: TRBV7-9
CDR3 protein: CASENRVPTGANVLTF

V gene: TRBV14
CDR3 protein: CASSQGFLTTNIQYF

V gene: TRBV7-2
CDR3 protein: CASSQGPRGDTQYF

V gene: TRBV30
CDR3 protein: CAWSTLARILTYEAKYEQYF

V gene: TRBV6-5
CDR3 protein: CASSYQGTYEQYF

V gene: TRBV11-2
CDR3 protein: CASSLAGVQVQFF

V gene: TRBV18
CDR3 protein: CASSQNLPGTGQETQYF